Listed here are 11 T cell receptor beta chains from one sample, sequenced in a study of blood T cell repertoires in COVID-19. Only in-frame clones appear in the TCRdb table, and some are missing; sequencing was by immunoSEQ multiplex PCR. The data show 200,000 to 250,000 clones, with around 91% seen just once and over 3% held by the top ten. Source material: PBMCs or T cells enriched from blood (not recorded which). The receptors were gathered from a woman aged 18-30 years in a cohort exposed to, infected with or recovered from COVID-19 (not recorded which).

The chain is built from TRBV19 and TRBJ2-3; 11 positions match TRBD2. The CDR3 runs 16 residues. Germline V gene sequence: CDR1 LNHDA, CDR2 SQIVND (reference sequence). V was pared by 0 bases and J by 4 bases, with 3 bases of the junction left unmatched. DNA of the CDR3: TGTGCCAGTAGTATAGATTTAGCGGGAGGGTCAGATACGCAGTATTTT. Encoded protein: CASSIDLAGGSDTQYF.

The table lists this clone with a count of one. The genes are TRBV14 and TRBJ2-3; TRBD2 matches at 14 bases. This CDR3 contains 16 residues. Germline V gene lookup returns CDR1 SGHDN and CDR2 FVKESK. With 3 bases clipped from V and 5 bases from J, the junction kept 4 bases outside the gene matches. CDR3 sequence: CASSQGGLAGEDTQYF. DNA of the CDR3: TGTGCCAGCAGCCAGGGGGGACTAGCGGGAGAAGATACGCAGTATTTT. Full variable domain (rest looked up from reference TRBV14 and TRBJ2-3): EAGVTQFPSHSVIEKGQTVTLRCDPISGHDNLYWYRRVMGKEIKFLLHFVKESKQDESGMPNNRFLAERTGGTYSTLKVQPAELEDSGVYFCASSQGGLAGEDTQYFGPGTRLTVL.

Only a few counts were recorded for this clone. J is TRBJ1-5 and V is TRBV7-2, with a possible D match to TRBD1 (6 bases). The CDR3 consists of 15 residues. With 5 bases removed from V and 7 bases from J, the gap between germline ends came to 18 bases. Germline V gives CDR1 SGHTA, CDR2 FQGNSA. The CDR3 DNA reads as TGTGCCAGCAGCCGCGGACAGACATGGGTCCAGCCCCAGCATTTT. It encodes CASSRGQTWVQPQHF.

This sequence joins TRBV25-1 and TRBJ1-2; the D is unclear. The V gene's germline CDR1 is MGHDK and CDR2 SYGVNS. V was pared by 3 bases and J by 5 bases, with 10 bases between. The CDR3 has 13 residues. The CDR3 DNA reads TGTGCCAGCAGTGAGGCGAGGAAGTATGGCTACACCTTC. It codes for CASSEARKYGYTF.

This clone came up a few times. V and J are TRBV6-1 and TRBJ2-7, with 8 bases lining up with TRBD2. With 3 bases clipped from V and 3 bases from J, the junction kept 7 bases outside the gene matches. Germline assignment: CDR1 MNHNS and CDR2 SASEGT. The CDR3 loop spans 15 amino acids. The CDR3 spells CASSEKGLEGYEQYF. As DNA, the CDR3 is TGTGCCAGCAGTGAGAAGGGACTAGAAGGCTACGAGCAGTACTTC.

The rearrangement uses TRBV10-2 and TRBJ2-3, with 15 bases identical to TRBD2. Germline CDR1 reads WSHSY; CDR2 reads SAAADI. This CDR3 has 19 amino acids. V shed 6 bases, J shed 2 bases, and the junction held 12 bases outside the gene matches. This chain's CDR3 is CASRQRGLAGGNVTDTQYF. CDR3 DNA: TGCGCCAGCAGACAAAGGGGACTAGCGGGGGGCAACGTCACAGATACGCAGTATTTT.

This clone was seen once. The chain recombines TRBV2 with TRBJ1-5, with D hard to call. The CDR3 is made up of 13 amino acids. Per the germline V gene, CDR1 is SNHLY and CDR2 is FYNNEI. The V gene lost 7 bases and the J gene lost 6 bases, with 13 bases spanning the gap. This CDR3 is CASIGEVTQPQHF. DNA for the CDR3: TGTGCCAGCATTGGGGAGGTAACTCAGCCCCAGCATTTT.

The J gene is TRBJ1-1, the V gene TRBV13; TRBD1 agrees at 9 bases. Germline-derived CDR1 and CDR2 are PRHDT and FYEKMQ (reference sequence). The CDR3 length is 14 residues. Trimming cost V 4 bases and J 4 bases; bases outside gene matches: 4. The chain's CDR3 is CASSSLTGGTEAFF. In DNA form, the CDR3 reads TGTGCCAGCAGCTCGCTGACAGGGGGCACTGAAGCTTTCTTT.

The chain joins TRBV11-3 to TRBJ2-7; TRBD2 matches at 11 bases. The CDR3 has 16 residues. Losses at the gene ends were 0 bases for V and 5 bases for J; bases not matched to a gene: 6. Germline lookup yields CDR1 SGHNT and CDR2 YENEEA. CDR3 region: CASSLDPSGGYDEQYF. The CDR3 nucleotides are TGTGCCAGCAGCTTAGATCCTAGCGGGGGGTACGACGAGCAGTACTTC.

This rearrangement joins TRBV5-1 to TRBJ1-4; TRBD1 matches at 7 bases. Per the germline V gene, CDR1 is SGHRS and CDR2 is YFSETQ. The V segment lost 1 base and the J segment 6 bases; nucleotides outside the gene matches: 6. The CDR3 contains 15 residues. The CDR3 DNA reads as TGCGCCAGCAGCTTGTCCGGGACAGACCATGAAAAACTGTTTTTT. It yields the protein CASSLSGTDHEKLFF. The complete variable domain, with remaining parts taken from reference TRBV5-1 and TRBJ1-4, reads KAGVTQTPRYLIKTRGQQVTLSCSPISGHRSVSWYQQTPGQGLQFLFEYFSETQRNKGNFPGRFSGRQFSNSRSEMNVSTLELGDSALYLCASSLSGTDHEKLFFGSGTQLSVL.

V usage is TRBV5-4 and J usage is TRBJ1-2, with D unresolved. Germline lookup yields CDR1 SGHNT and CDR2 YYREEE (reference sequence). V lost 0 bases to trimming and J lost 5 bases, with 8 bases between them. This CDR3 contains 13 residues. The CDR3 spells CASSLDGGYGYTF. In DNA form, the CDR3 reads TGTGCCAGCAGCTTGGACGGAGGATATGGCTACACCTTC.